The rows below give T cell receptor beta chains drawn from one sample of a study of blood T cell repertoires in COVID-19. Libraries were prepared by immunoSEQ multiplex PCR; TCRdb keeps only in-frame clonotypes and omits some of them. The table has over 250,000 clones, around 87% seen once; the top ten hold around 2%. The sequenced sample was PBMCs or T cells enriched from blood (not recorded which). The origin of the receptors is a woman younger than 30 who had recovered from COVID-19. Each CDR3 is given with its conserved first and last residue. A D gene is named only where the DNA matches it firmly. Size values are once, few and many counts, or a class for expanded clones, and some rows have none.

J gene: TRBJ1-2
D gene: .
clone size: .
V gene: TRBV2
CDR3 DNA: TGTGCCAGCAGCCGGGGTGTCTACACCTTC
CDR3 protein: CASSRGVYTF

J gene: TRBJ1-2
D gene: .
clone size: .
V gene: TRBV19
CDR3 DNA: TGTGCCAGTAAACAGGGTATGGGGAACTATGGCTACACCTTC
CDR3 protein: CASKQGMGNYGYTF

J gene: TRBJ1-2
D gene: .
clone size: .
V gene: TRBV11-2
CDR3 DNA: TGTGCCAGCAGCTTAGGGGTGAGGGATGGCTACACCTTC
CDR3 protein: CASSLGVRDGYTF

J gene: TRBJ1-1
D gene: .
clone size: .
V gene: TRBV2
CDR3 DNA: TGTGCCAGCACCACAGGTGCTGCTGAAGCTTTCTTT
CDR3 protein: CASTTGAAEAFF

J gene: TRBJ1-4
D gene: .
clone size: .
V gene: TRBV2
CDR3 DNA: TGTGCCAGCAGTGAAGCGCTCGAGTTTAGGGGAAAACTGTTTTTT
CDR3 protein: CASSEALEFRGKLFF

J gene: TRBJ1-2
D gene: .
clone size: .
V gene: TRBV5-1
CDR3 DNA: TGCGCCAGCAGGCCCACCCGGAACAGGGACGGCTACACCTTC
CDR3 protein: CASRPTRNRDGYTF

J gene: TRBJ2-3
D gene: TRBD2
clone size: .
V gene: TRBV3-1/TRBV3-2
CDR3 DNA: TGTGCCAGCAGCCAATCTGCTAGCGGGGGGGCTACAGATACGCAGTATTTT
CDR3 protein: CASSQSASGGATDTQYF

J gene: TRBJ2-1
D gene: .
clone size: .
V gene: TRBV2
CDR3 DNA: TGTGCCAGCAGTCAGGGTAACCCCTACAATGAGCAGTTCTTC
CDR3 protein: CASSQGNPYNEQFF

J gene: TRBJ2-1
D gene: .
clone size: .
V gene: TRBV6-1
CDR3 DNA: TGTGCCAGCAGTGAAAAGGGGGGGGCCGGGACCTACAATGAGCAGTTCTTC
CDR3 protein: CASSEKGGAGTYNEQFF

J gene: TRBJ1-4
D gene: .
clone size: .
V gene: TRBV21-1
CDR3 DNA: TGTGCCAGCAGCCCCCCCAGGATTATAAAACTGTTTTTT
CDR3 protein: CASSPPRIIKLFF

J gene: TRBJ2-7
D gene: TRBD1
clone size: .
V gene: TRBV27
CDR3 DNA: TGTGCCAGCAGTTTTACAGGGGACGTACAATACGAGCAGTACTTC
CDR3 protein: CASSFTGDVQYEQYF

J gene: TRBJ2-7
D gene: TRBD2
clone size: .
V gene: TRBV13
CDR3 DNA: TGTGCCAGCAGCCCACAACCTCCTAGCGGGGACTCCTACGAGCAGTACTTC
CDR3 protein: CASSPQPPSGDSYEQYF

J gene: TRBJ1-2
D gene: TRBD1
clone size: few
V gene: TRBV7-9
CDR3 DNA: TGTGCCAGCAGCTTACGGGGACAGGGGGCATACGGCTACACCTTC
CDR3 protein: CASSLRGQGAYGYTF

J gene: TRBJ1-5
D gene: TRBD1
clone size: .
V gene: TRBV5-6
CDR3 DNA: TGTGCCAGCAGCTTGGACAGGGGGCACCCGGGGCAGCCCCAGCATTTT
CDR3 protein: CASSLDRGHPGQPQHF

J gene: TRBJ1-4
D gene: TRBD1
clone size: .
V gene: TRBV6-5
CDR3 DNA: TGTGCCAGCAGTTTCGGACAGGATAATGAAAAACTGTTTTTT
CDR3 protein: CASSFGQDNEKLFF

J gene: TRBJ2-2
D gene: .
clone size: .
V gene: TRBV5-6
CDR3 DNA: TGTGCCAGCAGCTTGTTCAGACAGGCGAACACCGGGGAGCTGTTTTTT
CDR3 protein: CASSLFRQANTGELFF

J gene: TRBJ2-7
D gene: .
clone size: .
V gene: TRBV6-5
CDR3 DNA: TGTGCCAGCAGTTTGGTCCCTTCTACCTACGAGCAGTACTTC
CDR3 protein: CASSLVPSTYEQYF

J gene: TRBJ2-3
D gene: TRBD2
clone size: .
V gene: TRBV11-2
CDR3 DNA: TGTGCCAGCAGCTTAGGGACTAGCGGGGAACCCACAGATACGCAGTATTTT
CDR3 protein: CASSLGTSGEPTDTQYF

J gene: TRBJ2-5
D gene: TRBD2
clone size: .
V gene: TRBV30
CDR3 DNA: TGTGCCTGGGCCACTAGCGGGGGAAAAGAGACCCAGTACTTC
CDR3 protein: CAWATSGGKETQYF